This passage covers 28 T cell receptor beta chains from one sample sequenced in a study of T cell responses to AZD1222 COVID-19 vaccine. Assay: immunoSEQ multiplex PCR; the TCRdb copy retains only in-frame clones and omits some. This sample carries roughly 150,000 clones, about 91% of them seen once, and the ten largest clones take around 2.3%. The starting material was peripheral blood, obtained on day 0 of AZD1222 vaccination. The source of these receptors is an adult in good health.

The chain links TRBV7-9 to TRBJ1-1; D uncertain. CDR1 and CDR2 from the germline V gene are SEHNR and FQNEAQ (reference sequence). This CDR3 is built from 14 residues. Trimming took off 11 bases at V and 2 bases at J, with 18 bases between the two ends. CDR3 in DNA: TGTGCCGGCTCCCAAAGGACGGACAACACTGAAGCTTTCTTT. Amino acids: CAGSQRTDNTEAFF.

The CDR3 region is CASSPDVSSYNEQFF. The CDR3 nucleotides are TGTGCCAGCAGCCCGGACGTGAGCTCCTACAATGAGCAGTTCTTC. V is TRBV11-1 and J is TRBJ2-1; D not certain. Germline V gene data show CDR1 as SGHAT and CDR2 as FQDESV (reference sequence). CDR3 length: 15 residues. With 5 bases removed from V and 0 bases from J, the gap between germline ends came to 11 bases. Full variable domain (remainder filled in from reference TRBV11-1 and TRBJ2-1): EAEVAQSPRYKITEKSQAVAFWCDPISGHATLYWYRQILGQGPELLVQFQDESVVDDSQLPKDRFSAERLKGVDSTLKIQPAELGDSAMYLCASSPDVSSYNEQFFGPGTRLTVL.

V usage is TRBV28 and J usage is TRBJ2-5; D is unresolved. This CDR3 spans 12 amino acids. CDR1 and CDR2 (germline): MDHEN, SYDVKM. The V end lost 6 bases, the J end lost 5 bases, and 10 bases lay between the germline ends. The CDR3 coding sequence is TGTGCCAGCAGGACCAGATGGGAGACCCAGTACTTC. It specifies CASRTRWETQYF.

About this clone: Different DNA sequences within this sample yield the same CDR3. The chain carries TRBV7-9 and TRBJ1-3; D uncertain. The CDR3 is 15 residues long. Germline values: CDR1 SEHNR, CDR2 FQNEAQ (reference sequence). Trimming stripped 1 base from V and 0 bases from J, with 7 bases between. For the CDR3, the DNA is TGTGCCAGCAGCTTAGGGCCGATCTCTGGAAACACCATATATTTT. Its protein product is CASSLGPISGNTIYF.

J is TRBJ2-3 and V is TRBV5-1; tentative D call: TRBD1 (6 bases). V was trimmed by 6 bases and J by 4 bases, leaving 12 bases between them. CDR3 length: 13 residues. Germline loops: CDR1 SGHRS, CDR2 YFSETQ. The CDR3 loop is CASKLSGADTQYF. The CDR3 DNA reads as TGCGCCAGCAAGCTGTCAGGGGCAGATACGCAGTATTTT.

This chain connects TRBV13 to TRBJ1-1; D might be TRBD1 (5 bases). CDR3 length equals 15 residues. Between the trimmed V and J ends, which lost 5 bases and 1 base, there was a span of 14 bases. CDR1 PRHDT and CDR2 FYEKMQ come from the germline V gene (reference sequence). The CDR3 DNA sequence: TGTGCCAGCAGCCTACCCGGGACGGCGAACACTGAAGCTTTCTTT. Protein product: CASSLPGTANTEAFF.

V is TRBV7-3 and J is TRBJ1-5; D remains unclear. Trimming left V 4 bases short and J 7 bases short, with 17 bases between. The CDR3 totals 15 residues. CDR1 is SGHTA and CDR2 is FQGTGA in the germline V gene. The CDR3, as DNA: TGTGCCAGCAGCTCCCGACCTAGGTCAGGCCAGCCCCAGCATTTT. It encodes CASSSRPRSGQPQHF.

The chain uses TRBV29-1 and TRBJ2-7, with 8 bases fitting TRBD1. CDR3 length equals 14 residues. The V segment lost 2 bases and the J segment 7 bases; nucleotides outside the gene matches: 10. CDR1 and CDR2 from the germline V gene are SQVTM and ANQGSEA. The CDR3 here is CSVESHGTGGEQYF. CDR3 in DNA: TGCAGCGTTGAATCCCACGGGACAGGTGGGGAGCAGTACTTC.

The rearrangement joins TRBV5-6 to TRBJ2-1; 7 bases agree with TRBD2. This CDR3 contains 15 residues. In germline, CDR1 is SGHDT, CDR2 YYEEEE. V dropped 4 bases and J dropped 0; count of bases not matched to a gene: 4. CDR3 in amino acids: CASSGPGGSYNEQFF. CDR3 bases: TGTGCCAGCAGCGGGCCGGGGGGCTCCTACAATGAGCAGTTCTTC.

The sample holds a few counts of this clone. This sequence joins TRBV10-3 and TRBJ1-4; D is ambiguous. Trimming pared 2 bases from V and 5 bases from J, leaving 9 bases between. Germline V gene sequence: CDR1 ENHRY, CDR2 SYGVKD. This CDR3 is 14 amino acids long. The CDR3, as DNA: TGTGCCATCAGTGAGGGACGGACGAATGAAAAACTGTTTTTT. Encoded protein: CAISEGRTNEKLFF.

The chain couples TRBV19 to TRBJ1-2, with TRBD1 matching 7 bases. CDR1 LNHDA and CDR2 SQIVND come from the germline V gene (reference sequence). There are 16 residues in the CDR3. J lost 6 bases, V lost 0 bases, and 10 bases had no gene match. The CDR3 region is CASSIDRPGGRHGYTF. The CDR3 bases are TGTGCCAGTAGTATAGACCGTCCAGGGGGTCGGCATGGCTACACCTTC.

J is TRBJ2-3 and V is TRBV18; D might be TRBD2 (5 bases). CDR1 is KGHSH, CDR2 LQKENI, per germline. Trimming removed 6 bases at V and 2 bases at J, with 15 bases between. This CDR3 contains 15 residues. CDR3 sequence: CASSPNGLFTDTQYF. The DNA of the CDR3 is TGTGCCAGCTCCCCGAACGGACTGTTCACAGATACGCAGTATTTT.

Remarks on this clone: Other DNA sequences in this specimen translate into the identical CDR3. V and J are TRBV27 and TRBJ2-7, with 8 bases fitting TRBD1. Losses at the gene ends were 5 bases for V and 3 bases for J; bases not matched to a gene: 6. The CDR3 loop spans 14 amino acids. CDR1 is MNHEY, CDR2 SMNVEV, per germline (reference sequence). CDR3 protein: CASSLQGGNYEQYF. The CDR3 bases are TGTGCCAGCAGTCTACAGGGGGGTAACTACGAGCAGTACTTC.

The chain recombines TRBV5-1 with TRBJ1-2; possibly TRBD1 for D (6 bases). The CDR3 spans 15 residues. Deletions cut 3 bases from V and 4 bases from J, with 16 bases between. The germline V gene encodes CDR1 SGHRS and CDR2 YFSETQ. The CDR3 is CASSSSGGGIYGYTF. The CDR3 bases are TGCGCCAGCAGCTCCTCAGGAGGGGGAATCTATGGCTACACCTTC.

The chain's CDR3 is CASSQRGRDDGYTF. In DNA form, the CDR3 reads TGTGCCAGCAGCCAGAGGGGCAGGGATGATGGCTACACCTTC. The chain carries TRBV3-1 (or the pseudogene TRBV3-2) and TRBJ1-2; weak D call: TRBD1 (5 bases). Germline assignment: CDR1 LGHDT and CDR2 YNNKEL (reference sequence). The V gene lost 3 bases and the J gene lost 6 bases, with 14 bases spanning the gap. This CDR3 comprises 14 residues.

The chain uses TRBV29-1 and TRBJ1-1, with D perhaps matching TRBD1 (6 bases). Germline V gene lookup returns CDR1 SQVTM and CDR2 ANQGSEA. V lost 6 bases to trimming and J lost 0 bases, with 11 bases between them. The CDR3 length is 13 residues. The CDR3 region is CSVGAGLNTEAFF. The CDR3, as DNA: TGCAGCGTGGGGGCAGGGTTGAACACTGAAGCTTTCTTT.

The V call is TRBV11-3, the J call TRBJ1-4; D gene unclear. V lost 5 bases and J lost 3, with 13 bases in between. The CDR3 contains 15 residues. The germline gives CDR1 SGHNT, CDR2 YENEEA. CDR3 sequence: CASSNPGLPNEKLFF. CDR3 bases: TGTGCCAGCAGCAATCCAGGATTACCTAATGAAAAACTGTTTTTT.

V usage is TRBV7-9 and J usage is TRBJ1-2, with 10 bases aligning to TRBD1. This CDR3 region has 17 residues. The germline V gene has CDR1 SEHNR and CDR2 FQNEAQ (reference sequence). Trimming removed 7 bases from V and 13 bases from J; junction bases left unmatched: 24. The CDR3 sequence: CASTHWGQGLGSMDPTF. Here the CDR3 DNA reads TGTGCCAGCACCCATTGGGGACAGGGGTTGGGGAGTATGGACCCCACCTTC.

J is TRBJ2-7 and V is TRBV19; a possible D gene is TRBD1 (5 bases). The V gene's germline CDR1 is LNHDA and CDR2 SQIVND (reference sequence). The CDR3 runs to 14 residues. V lost 5 bases, J lost 4 bases, and 15 bases lay in between. For the CDR3, the DNA is TGTGCCAGTAGTCTGAGAGGACATCCTTACGAGCAGTACTTC. Protein product: CASSLRGHPYEQYF.

The rearrangement links TRBV6-5 to TRBJ1-2; D uncertain. Per germline, CDR1 MNHEY and CDR2 SVGAGI. This CDR3 is 13 amino acids long. Trimming took off 0 bases at V and 8 bases at J, with 10 bases between the two ends. CDR3 residues: CASSYSAVRGYTF. CDR3 in DNA: TGTGCCAGCAGTTACTCGGCCGTCCGAGGCTACACCTTC.

V and J are TRBV7-9 and TRBJ2-1, with no clear D. Germline CDR1 reads SEHNR; CDR2 reads FQNEAQ (reference sequence). Trimming stripped 3 bases from V and 9 bases from J, with 9 bases between. This CDR3 has 12 amino acids. DNA of the CDR3: TGTGCCAGCAGCTTCCCGATGGGTGAGCAGTTCTTC. It yields the protein CASSFPMGEQFF. Full variable domain (outside the CDR3, taken from reference TRBV7-9 and TRBJ2-1): DTGVSQNPRHKITKRGQNVTFRCDPISEHNRLYWYRQTLGQGPEFLTYFQNEAQLEKSRLLSDRFSAERPKGSFSTLEIQRTEQGDSAMYLCASSFPMGEQFFGPGTRLTVL.

This rearrangement joins TRBV5-1 to TRBJ2-3; a possible D gene is TRBD2 (5 bases). CDR3 length: 13 residues. Between the trimmed V and J ends, which lost 4 bases and 4 bases, there was a span of 10 bases. Germline values: CDR1 SGHRS, CDR2 YFSETQ. The CDR3 spells CASSVGGSDTQYF. The DNA for the CDR3 is TGCGCCAGCAGCGTAGGAGGTTCAGATACGCAGTATTTT. The entire variable domain, with the rest obtained from reference TRBV5-1 and TRBJ2-3, is as follows: KAGVTQTPRYLIKTRGQQVTLSCSPISGHRSVSWYQQTPGQGLQFLFEYFSETQRNKGNFPGRFSGRQFSNSRSEMNVSTLELGDSALYLCASSVGGSDTQYFGPGTRLTVL.

The genes are TRBV2 and TRBJ2-5; 7 bases match TRBD2. V dropped 3 bases and J dropped 3; count of bases not matched to a gene: 7. The CDR3 consists of 15 residues. Germline values: CDR1 SNHLY, CDR2 FYNNEI. CDR3 nucleotides: TGTGCCAGCAGTGACTGGACTAGGGCTAAAGAGACCCAGTACTTC. This encodes CASSDWTRAKETQYF.

The chain recombines TRBV5-1 with TRBJ2-5, with 10 bases aligning to TRBD2. The junction had 4 bases not matched to a gene; V was cut back by 0 bases and J by 5 bases. Germline values: CDR1 SGHRS, CDR2 YFSETQ. The CDR3 consists of 15 residues. Here the CDR3 DNA reads TGCGCCAGCAGCTTGGCGCTAGCGGGAGTTGAGACCCAGTACTTC. It codes for CASSLALAGVETQYF.

V usage is TRBV6-5 and J usage is TRBJ2-1, with D possibly TRBD2 on 6 matching bases. Looked up from germline, CDR1 is MNHEY and CDR2 is SVGAGI. This CDR3 spans 15 amino acids. V lost 0 bases to trimming and J lost 7 bases, with 13 bases between them. This CDR3 is CASSYSAGGGNEQFF. The CDR3 nucleotides are TGTGCCAGCAGTTACTCAGCGGGTGGTGGAAATGAGCAGTTCTTC.

V gene TRBV4-3 combines with J gene TRBJ1-1; D uncertain. Germline CDR1 is LGHNA and CDR2 is YSLEER. V lost 2 bases and J 5 bases, leaving 15 bases between the germline ends. There are 15 residues in the CDR3. DNA for the CDR3: TGCGCCAGCAGCCAACTACTGGCGCCGGGGACTGAAGCTTTCTTT. Translation: CASSQLLAPGTEAFF.

The chain couples TRBV4-1 to TRBJ2-7, with 11 bases matching TRBD2. This CDR3 region has 17 residues. The germline V gene encodes CDR1 MGHRA and CDR2 YSYEKL. Unmatched junction bases numbered 5, after V lost 0 bases and J lost 1 base. The DNA for the CDR3 is TGCGCCAGCAGCCAAGACCCACTAGCGGGAGTGTCCTACGAGCAGTACTTC. Protein product: CASSQDPLAGVSYEQYF.

This rearrangement joins TRBV5-1 to TRBJ1-5, with 7 positions matching TRBD1. V dropped 5 bases and J dropped 0; count of bases not matched to a gene: 5. CDR1 is SGHRS, CDR2 YFSETQ, per germline. The CDR3 is 15 residues long. The CDR3 sequence is CASRVGTASNQPQHF. The CDR3 bases are TGCGCCAGCAGAGTTGGGACAGCTAGCAATCAGCCCCAGCATTTT.